This TCR beta chain was identified in a study of CD8 T cells in Susac syndrome. Points from the study as a whole: In its TCR sequencing and HLA analysis, the study acknowledged that the number of individuals was relatively small.

The authors carried out high-throughput sequencing of TCR beta. They applied it to CD8+ and CD4+ T cells obtained from blood. The germline V gene encodes CDR1 MNHEY and CDR2 SVGAGI. The CDR3 loop spans 14 amino acids. V lost 7 bases and J lost 5; bases outside the gene matches: 8. Random hexamers were used to reverse transcribe an amount of roughly 0.45 to 1 ug RNA. TCRdb fed the immunoSEQ multiplex PCR reads into MiXCR, producing one record per CDR3 protein. The profile shows some 200,000 distinct CDR3 sequences, approximately 90% of them singletons. To note about this clonotype: Its antigen is currently unknown.

Sequenced material: CD8+ T cells from PBMCs. V gene TRBV6-5 combines with J gene TRBJ2-5, with TRBD1 matching over 9 bases. The origin of this receptor is a human donor with multiple sclerosis. The CDR3 protein is CASTKQGARETQYF. CDR3 nucleotide sequence: TGTGCCAGCACCAAACAGGGGGCTCGGGAGACCCAGTACTTC.